The 10 T cell receptor beta chains below come from one sample, sequenced in a study of blood T cell repertoires in COVID-19. The method was immunoSEQ multiplex PCR; TCRdb's version includes in-frame clones alone and lacks a portion of them. The sample shows roughly 32,000 clones, almost 90% of them seen only once. The sequenced sample was peripheral blood. Receptors were obtained from a human donor in a cohort sampled during active COVID-19.

The chain recombines TRBV24-1 with TRBJ2-3; 12 bases map to TRBD2. V was clipped by 4 bases and J by 6 bases; unmatched bases: 7. The CDR3 length is 16 residues. CDR1 KGHDR and CDR2 SFDVKD come from the germline V gene. Here the CDR3 reads CATSDQTSGGTDTQYF. CDR3 coding DNA: TGTGCCACCAGTGACCAAACTAGCGGGGGGACCGATACGCAGTATTTT.

The gene calls are TRBV6-5 and TRBJ2-5, with TRBD1 identical over 8 bases. V gave up 5 bases and J gave up 5 bases; unmatched junction bases: 7. CDR3 length: 14 amino acids. Germline values: CDR1 MNHEY, CDR2 SVGAGI. The CDR3, as DNA: TGTGCCAGCAGTAAACTCGGACAGGGTGAGACCCAGTACTTC. This translates into CASSKLGQGETQYF.

A single count supports this clone. J is TRBJ2-2 and V is TRBV29-1; D unresolved. CDR3 length: 15 residues. Per the germline V gene, CDR1 is SQVTM and CDR2 is ANQGSEA. V dropped 4 bases and J dropped 3 bases, with 15 bases sitting between them. DNA of the CDR3: TGCAGCGTTGGAATCGACACATCCGACACCGGGGAGCTGTTTTTT. Encoded protein: CSVGIDTSDTGELFF.

Here the CDR3 reads CASSLAGKTQYF. Written as DNA, the CDR3 is TGTGCCAGCAGTTTGGCAGGGAAGACCCAGTACTTC. This rearrangement joins TRBV12-3 or TRBV12-4 to TRBJ2-5, with TRBD1 as a possible D gene (5 bases). The CDR3 spans 12 residues. The V end lost 3 bases, the J end lost 6 bases, and 8 bases lay between the germline ends.

The chain carries TRBV5-1 and TRBJ1-4; 9 positions agree with TRBD1. There are 14 residues in the CDR3. The V gene end was trimmed by 4 bases and the J gene end by 7 bases; junction bases not matched to a gene: 5. The germline gives CDR1 SGHRS, CDR2 YFSETQ. CDR3 loop: CASSPGTGFEKLFF. The CDR3 DNA follows: TGCGCCAGCAGCCCCGGGACAGGGTTTGAAAAACTGTTTTTT.

The V call is TRBV5-1, the J call TRBJ2-7; TRBD1 matches 7 bases. The CDR3 is 15 amino acids. Germline loops: CDR1 SGHRS, CDR2 YFSETQ. The V gene end was trimmed by 2 bases and the J gene end by 5 bases; junction bases not matched to a gene: 10. This CDR3 is CASSLMTGIFNEQYF. CDR3 DNA sequence: TGCGCCAGCAGCTTAATGACAGGGATCTTCAACGAGCAGTACTTC. The full variable domain, with the rest looked up from reference TRBV5-1 and TRBJ2-7, is KAGVTQTPRYLIKTRGQQVTLSCSPISGHRSVSWYQQTPGQGLQFLFEYFSETQRNKGNFPGRFSGRQFSNSRSEMNVSTLELGDSALYLCASSLMTGIFNEQYFGPGTRLTVT.

The chain recombines TRBV2 with TRBJ1-1; 8 nucleotides line up with TRBD1. Germline lookup yields CDR1 SNHLY and CDR2 FYNNEI. CDR3 length: 15 amino acids. V shed 4 bases, J shed 5 bases, and the junction held 9 bases outside the gene matches. The CDR3 region is CASSVRSGGITEAFF. The CDR3 DNA reads as TGTGCCAGCAGTGTCCGGTCAGGGGGCATTACTGAAGCTTTCTTT.

The chain joins TRBV18 to TRBJ2-3; 9 nucleotides match TRBD1. Unmatched junction bases numbered 10, after V lost 6 bases and J lost 6 bases. The germline V gene has CDR1 KGHSH and CDR2 LQKENI. CDR3 length: 15 amino acids. The CDR3 DNA is TGTGCCAGCTCTCTTGGGACAGGGAGGTCGGATACGCAGTATTTT. Its translation: CASSLGTGRSDTQYF. The entire variable domain, with the rest obtained from reference TRBV18 and TRBJ2-3, is as follows: NAGVMQNPRHLVRRRGQEARLRCSPMKGHSHVYWYRQLPEEGLKFMVYLQKENIIDESGMPKERFSAEFPKEGPSILRIQQVVRGDSAAYFCASSLGTGRSDTQYFGPGTRLTVL.

The gene calls are TRBV1 and TRBJ1-1; TRBD1 reflects the table's D call only, with no check against the DNA. TRBV1 is a pseudogene segment. The CDR3 sequence is 15 residues long. Written as DNA, the CDR3 is TGCACCAGCAGCCACAAACCACAGGGTTGGACTGAAGCTTTCTTT. Translating gives CTSSHKPQGWTEAFF.

V usage is TRBV21-1 and J usage is TRBJ2-4; TRBD1 was called by the table and not checked on the DNA. TRBV21-1 is deemed a pseudogene. This CDR3 is 16 amino acids long. This CDR3 reads CASPGTGAQAKNIQYF. The CDR3 region has the DNA TGTGCCAGCCCCGGGACAGGGGCCCAAGCCAAAAACATTCAGTACTTC.